The clone carrying this T cell receptor beta chain was counted a few times. Antigen: not known. Other DNA sequences of this sample code for an identical CDR3. The data were taken from a study of beta chain features in type 1 diabetes. Notes on the study in general: Cells with high TCR expression could be over-represented by cDNA sequencing.

V gave up 5 bases and J gave up 6 bases, with 5 bases separating them. The CDR3 is 10 amino acids. Germline V lookup: CDR1 DFQATT, CDR2 SNEGSKA (reference sequence). The entirety of the isolated RNA underwent reverse transcription, so expressed TCRB transcripts were sequenced. This table comes from immunoSEQ multiplex PCR, and its TCRdb copy is limited to in-frame clones, with some not included. The repertoire holds hundreds of thousands of clones, with about 11% as singletons. Purities in excess of 95% were seen in all sorted populations. Sample: naive CD4+ T cells from blood. The genes are TRBV20-1 and TRBJ2-1; D is uncertain. This TCR was recovered from a woman aged 25 to 45 in good health. The CDR3 DNA sequence: TGCAGTGCTCACATCAATGAGCAGTTCTTC. Translating it yields CSAHINEQFF.